A selection of T cell receptor beta chains follows, all from one sample in a study of blood T cell repertoires in COVID-19. Measured with immunoSEQ multiplex PCR; TCRdb has only the in-frame clones, and not every one. The repertoire holds about 200,000 clones, with around 85% as singletons. Sequenced sample: peripheral blood. These receptors all come from a man aged 35 to 55 with acute or convalescent COVID-19. The CDR3 runs from the conserved cysteine through the conserved F or W. D genes are given only for firm matches. Where a row states a size, it is once, few, many or the class of an expanded clone; other rows omit it.

d_call	j_call	cdr3_length	clone_size	v_call	cdr3_nt	cdr3_aa
NA	TRBJ2-2	14	NA	TRBV21-1	TGTGCCAGCAAGTGGCACACGAACACCGGGGAGCTGTTTTTT	CASKWHTNTGELFF
NA	TRBJ1-1	15	few	TRBV11-2	TGTGCCAGCAGCTTAGTGCGGTTCGCGAACACTGAAGCTTTCTTT	CASSLVRFANTEAFF
TRBD1	TRBJ2-7	15	NA	TRBV5-1	TGCGCCAGCAGCTTGGGACAGGGACAGGCCGACGAGCAGTACTTC	CASSLGQGQADEQYF
TRBD1	TRBJ1-1	16	NA	TRBV30	TGTGCCTGGAGTGTCCCCGACAGGGGGCGGAACACTGAAGCTTTCTTT	CAWSVPDRGRNTEAFF
NA	TRBJ2-4	14	once	TRBV21-1	TGTGCCAGCAGGGAGGGGCTAGCCAAAAACATTCAGTACTTC	CASREGLAKNIQYF
NA	TRBJ2-7	14	once	TRBV7-2	TGTGCCAGCAGCTTAGAATTCAGGGGATACGAGCAGTACTTC	CASSLEFRGYEQYF
TRBD2	TRBJ2-1	15	NA	TRBV19	TGTGCCAGTAGTATGACTTGGACTAGCGGGAATGAGCAGTTCTTC	CASSMTWTSGNEQFF
TRBD2	TRBJ2-3	15	NA	TRBV7-8	TGTGCCAGCAGCTTAGGGGCTAGCGGTGCAGATACGCAGTATTTT	CASSLGASGADTQYF
TRBD1	TRBJ2-1	13	NA	TRBV6-4	TGTGCCAGCAGCCCGGACAGGGGAGACGAGCAGTTCTTC	CASSPDRGDEQFF
TRBD1	TRBJ1-2	15	NA	TRBV19	TGTGCCAGTAGAGATACGGACAGGGGGGATTATGGCTACACCTTC	CASRDTDRGDYGYTF
NA	TRBJ2-7	14	NA	TRBV6-5	TGTGCCAGCAGTTACTTCAGGGGTCCCTACGAGCAGTACTTC	CASSYFRGPYEQYF
NA	TRBJ1-1	13	NA	TRBV2	TGTGCCTCTAGGCGGGGTGAGGAAACTGAAGCTTTCTTT	CASRRGEETEAFF
NA	TRBJ1-2	15	NA	TRBV6-6	TGTGCCAGCAGTTACTCGGGGTCGGGAGGCTATGGCTACACCTTC	CASSYSGSGGYGYTF
NA	TRBJ2-6	15	NA	TRBV3-1/TRBV3-2	TGTGCCAGCAGCCAAGCATTTTTTGGGGCCAACGTCCTGACTTTC	CASSQAFFGANVLTF
TRBD1	TRBJ2-2	14	NA	TRBV7-3	TGTGCCAGCAAACAGGGGGCGCCCACCGGGGAGCTGTTTTTT	CASKQGAPTGELFF
TRBD2	TRBJ2-7	15	NA	TRBV7-2	TGTGCCAGCAGCTTAGGGGCTAGCGGGGGCTACGAGCAGTACTTC	CASSLGASGGYEQYF
TRBD1	TRBJ2-5	15	NA	TRBV25-1	TGTGCCAGCATCCAAGGACAGGGGGTGGGGGAGACCCAGTACTTC	CASIQGQGVGETQYF
TRBD1	TRBJ2-2	15	NA	TRBV5-8	TGTGCCAGCAGCTGGGGACAGGGGCGGACCGGGGAGCTGTTTTTT	CASSWGQGRTGELFF
TRBD1	TRBJ1-5	15	once	TRBV15	TGTGCCACCAGCAGAGGGGCAGGGGGCGATCAGCCCCAGCATTTT	CATSRGAGGDQPQHF
TRBD1	TRBJ1-2	12	NA	TRBV19	TGTGCCAGCAGGACAGGGGCAAATGGCTACACCTTC	CASRTGANGYTF
TRBD1	TRBJ1-4	15	once	TRBV10-3	TGTGCCATCAGTGAGAACGGTGGACAGGATGAAAAACTGTTTTTT	CAISENGGQDEKLFF
TRBD2	TRBJ2-3	16	NA	TRBV11-2	TGTGCCAGCAGCCCGTTTAGCGGGGGGCAGGGAGATACGCAGTATTTT	CASSPFSGGQGDTQYF
TRBD1	TRBJ1-2	12	NA	TRBV12-3/TRBV12-4	TGTGCCAGCAGTCAGACAGGGTATGGCTACACCTTC	CASSQTGYGYTF
NA	TRBJ1-1	15	NA	TRBV6-5	TGTGCCAGCAGTTACTCCATGGAGGGGAACACTGAAGCTTTCTTT	CASSYSMEGNTEAFF
NA	TRBJ2-7	14	once	TRBV6-6	TGTGCCAGCAGTTACTCTTGGACACCGTACGAGCAGTACTTC	CASSYSWTPYEQYF
TRBD1	TRBJ2-7	19	NA	TRBV27	TGTGCCAGCAGTTTAGCCCCGGGGACAGGGACCCTACTGTGGTCCGAGCAGTACTTC	CASSLAPGTGTLLWSEQYF
TRBD2	TRBJ2-5	15	NA	TRBV6-5	TGTGCCAGCAGTTACGAAGCTAGCGGGGCGGAGACCCAGTACTTC	CASSYEASGAETQYF
TRBD2	TRBJ2-6	20	NA	TRBV4-2	TGTGCCAGCAGCCAAGAGGGGACTAGCGGGCGGAACGCGGGGGCCAACGTCCTGACTTTC	CASSQEGTSGRNAGANVLTF
TRBD2	TRBJ2-7	14	NA	TRBV29-1	TGCAGCGTTGAAGGTTATAGCGGGGGCTACGAGCAGTACTTC	CSVEGYSGGYEQYF
TRBD1	TRBJ1-1	13	NA	TRBV6-5	TGTGCCAGCAGTTACACAGGGGCCACTGAAGCTTTCTTT	CASSYTGATEAFF
TRBD2	TRBJ2-7	16	NA	TRBV11-2	TGTGCCAGCAGCCCACAACTAGCGGGGGAGCCCCACGAGCAGTACTTC	CASSPQLAGEPHEQYF
NA	TRBJ2-7	14	NA	TRBV30	TGTGCCTGGAGCGAATGGGGCAGGGCCTACGAGCAGTACTTC	CAWSEWGRAYEQYF
TRBD1	TRBJ1-6	14	NA	TRBV19	TGTGCCAGTAGTACCCGGACAGGGCCTTCACCCCTCCACTTT	CASSTRTGPSPLHF
NA	TRBJ2-5	15	NA	TRBV13	TGTGCCAGCAGCTCACAACGGGGTTCGGAGTCGGCCCAGTACTTC	CASSSQRGSESAQYF
NA	TRBJ2-7	20	NA	TRBV11-2	TGTGCCAGCAGCTTAGACGGGTGGCCTAGTACTCCCGGAAGCTCCTACGAGCAGTACTTC	CASSLDGWPSTPGSSYEQYF
NA	TRBJ2-1	15	once	TRBV5-1	TGCGCCAGCAGCGAGAATTGGGGGGTGAGGAATGAGCAGTTCTTC	CASSENWGVRNEQFF
NA	TRBJ2-5	14	once	TRBV27	TGTGCCAGCAGTTTCGGAGCGGCCCAAGAGACCCAGTACTTC	CASSFGAAQETQYF
NA	TRBJ2-2	15	NA	TRBV11-2	TGTGCCAGCAGCTTCGAATCTGGCCTCACCGGGGAGCTGTTTTTT	CASSFESGLTGELFF
NA	TRBJ2-6	16	few	TRBV5-4	TGTGCCAGCAGCCGGAGTGAGAGAGCTGGGGCCAACGTCCTGACTTTC	CASSRSERAGANVLTF
TRBD1	TRBJ2-1	14	NA	TRBV7-9	TGTGCCAGCAGCTCCTGGACAGGGTACAATGAGCAGTTCTTC	CASSSWTGYNEQFF